Below, 30 T cell receptor beta chains from the same sample are listed, as sequenced in a study of cytomegalovirus exposure and HLA in healthy donors. The PCR made use of 60 Vbeta and 13 Jbeta primers. Assay used: immunoSEQ multiplex PCR; TCRdb lists only in-frame clones, some missing. The table lists some 120,000 clones, 9% to 10% of them singletons, with roughly 3.1% in the top ten. The sample was PBMCs. These receptors all stem from a man aged 25 to 45 in good health and CMV-seronegative.

The chain uses TRBV2 and TRBJ2-2; tentatively, D is TRBD1 (6 bases). From germline, CDR1 is SNHLY and CDR2 FYNNEI. Trimming left V 4 bases short and J 5 bases short, with 11 bases between. The CDR3 consists of 14 residues. CDR3 coding DNA: TGTGCCAGCAGTGGACAGGTTGGGACCGGGGAGCTGTTTTTT. Translation gives CASSGQVGTGELFF.

The J gene is TRBJ1-4, the V gene TRBV2, with D maybe TRBD1 (5 bases). In germline, CDR1 is SNHLY, CDR2 FYNNEI. The V and J ends lost 0 bases and 8 bases respectively, with 16 bases between them. CDR3 length: 16 amino acids. Written as DNA, the CDR3 is TGTGCCAGCAGTGAAGCCGCGGGGCGCGTAAGGGAAAAACTGTTTTTT. Translation: CASSEAAGRVREKLFF. The variable domain in full, with the rest retrieved from reference TRBV2 and TRBJ1-4, is EPEVTQTPSHQVTQMGQEVILRCVPISNHLYFYWYRQILGQKVEFLVSFYNNEISEKSEIFDDQFSVERPDGSNFTLKIRSTKLEDSAMYFCASSEAAGRVREKLFFGSGTQLSVL.

In this sample, this clone turned up a few times. V and J are TRBV6-5 and TRBJ1-2, with TRBD1 matching over 10 bases. Trimming at V came to 5 bases and at J to 6 bases, leaving 9 bases not matched to a gene. The CDR3 covers 15 residues. Germline loops: CDR1 MNHEY, CDR2 SVGAGI. DNA of the CDR3: TGTGCCAGCAGTACGCCGGGACAGGGGACGGATGGCTACACCTTC. Amino acid sequence: CASSTPGQGTDGYTF.

In its sample, this clone was seen a few times. This chain connects TRBV10-3 to TRBJ1-2, with 9 bases fitting TRBD1. J was trimmed by 6 bases and V by 4 bases; bases with no gene match: 6. This CDR3 comprises 14 residues. The germline CDR1 and CDR2 sequences are ENHRY and SYGVKD. CDR3 in amino acids: CAISATRDRDGYTF. Written as DNA, the CDR3 is TGTGCCATCAGTGCCACCCGGGACAGGGATGGCTACACCTTC.

The CDR3 loop is CASSPRLAGVEEQYF. The DNA of the CDR3 is TGTGCCAGCTCACCGAGACTAGCGGGAGTGGAGGAGCAGTACTTC. The chain joins TRBV18 to TRBJ2-7, with 12 nucleotides matching TRBD2. CDR3 length: 15 amino acids. Looked up from germline, CDR1 is KGHSH and CDR2 is LQKENI. The V gene end was trimmed by 3 bases and the J gene end by 7 bases; junction bases not matched to a gene: 7.

The genes are TRBV11-2 and TRBJ2-7; D possibly corresponds to TRBD2 (5 bases). The germline V gene has CDR1 SGHAT and CDR2 FQNNGV. V was trimmed by 4 bases and J by 1 base, leaving 14 bases between them. The CDR3 is 15 residues long. CDR3 protein: CASSSGMSRSYEQYF. CDR3 sequence (DNA): TGTGCCAGCAGCTCCGGGATGAGCCGTTCCTACGAGCAGTACTTC.

V is TRBV29-1 and J is TRBJ2-2, with a tentative D call TRBD2 (5 bases). V was cut by 4 bases and J by 4 bases, with 10 bases left in between. This CDR3 region has 13 residues. CDR1 is SQVTM, CDR2 ANQGSEA, per germline. For the CDR3, the DNA is TGCAGCGTTGCTAGCACGGGCACCGGGGAGCTGTTTTTT. As protein: CSVASTGTGELFF.

In its sample, this clone was seen a few times. This chain uses TRBV28 with TRBJ1-1; D not resolved. The CDR3 consists of 15 residues. Per the germline V gene, CDR1 is MDHEN and CDR2 is SYDVKM. V lost 7 bases and J lost 0, with 15 bases in between. CDR3 residues: CASTSNLAVNTEAFF. The CDR3 DNA sequence: TGTGCCAGCACCTCCAATCTGGCGGTGAACACTGAAGCTTTCTTT. Variable domain in full (rest from reference TRBV28 and TRBJ1-1): DVKVTQSSRYLVKRTGEKVFLECVQDMDHENMFWYRQDPGLGLRLIYFSYDVKMKEKGDIPEGYSVSREKKERFSLILESASTNQTSMYLCASTSNLAVNTEAFFGQGTRLTVV.

This clone was counted between two and nine times. J is TRBJ2-3 and V is TRBV6-4, with no clear D. The CDR3 consists of 12 residues. V lost 4 bases, J lost 2 bases, and 4 bases lay in between. Germline V gene data show CDR1 as MRHNA and CDR2 as SNTAGT. The CDR3 DNA follows: TGTGCCAGCAGTGGCGACACAGATACGCAGTATTTT. Its translation is CASSGDTDTQYF.

CDR3 sequence reads: CASGDHRGPAGGYTF. CDR3 nucleotide sequence: TGTGCCAGCGGGGACCACAGGGGACCAGCGGGTGGCTACACCTTC. The V and J genes are TRBV6-1 and TRBJ1-2, with TRBD1 identical over 7 bases. V was clipped by 8 bases and J by 7 bases; unmatched bases: 16. Germline CDR1 reads MNHNS; CDR2 reads SASEGT. The CDR3 contains 15 residues.

This sequence joins TRBV7-3 and TRBJ2-5, with a weak D call TRBD2 (5 bases). The assigned J gene may be wrong: the sequence end matches TRBJ2-7 better. This CDR3 has 15 amino acids. The germline V gene encodes CDR1 SGHTA and CDR2 FQGTGA. CDR3 sequence reads: CASSLFGDFGYEQYF. The CDR3 nucleotides read TGTGCCAGCAGCTTATTCGGGGATTTTGGGTACGAGCAGTACTTC.

The V gene is TRBV10-3, the J gene TRBJ1-1; D is uncertain. From germline, CDR1 is ENHRY and CDR2 SYGVKD. Trimming removed 0 bases at V and 3 bases at J, with 11 bases between. The CDR3 sequence is 15 residues long. The CDR3: CAISESGESYTEAFF. The CDR3, as DNA: TGTGCCATCAGTGAGTCCGGGGAAAGCTACACTGAAGCTTTCTTT.

This clone has more than one count but fewer than ten. The rearrangement uses TRBV5-1 and TRBJ1-2; 8 positions agree with TRBD1. The germline V gene encodes CDR1 SGHRS and CDR2 YFSETQ. This CDR3 contains 14 residues. J gave up 4 bases and V 2 bases, and 4 bases lay outside the gene matches. The CDR3 DNA is TGCGCCAGCAGCTTAGGACAGGGCATCTATGGCTACACCTTC. Translation gives CASSLGQGIYGYTF.

This sequence joins TRBV6-6 and TRBJ1-1; D remains unclear. Looked up from germline, CDR1 is MNHNY and CDR2 is SVGAGI (reference sequence). V shed 4 bases and J shed 2 bases, with 8 bases lying between them. There are 13 residues in the CDR3. The CDR3 reads CASSSTLNTEAFF. The CDR3 nucleotides are TGTGCCAGCAGTTCAACACTAAACACTGAAGCTTTCTTT.

This chain links TRBV7-3 with TRBJ2-1; TRBD2 matches 9 bases. V was clipped by 5 bases and J by 3 bases; unmatched bases: 5. The CDR3 totals 15 residues. CDR1 and CDR2 from the germline V gene are SGHTA and FQGTGA. The CDR3 is CASSLAGQGYNEQFF. The CDR3 region has the DNA TGTGCCAGCAGCCTAGCGGGACAAGGCTACAATGAGCAGTTCTTC.

The chain combines TRBV7-9 with TRBJ1-2, with TRBD1 matching over 8 bases. The CDR3 has 18 residues. J gave up 3 bases and V 3 bases, and 15 bases lay outside the gene matches. The germline V gene has CDR1 SEHNR and CDR2 FQNEAQ (reference sequence). CDR3 region: CASSFLTGDGVFDYGYTF. CDR3 nucleotides: TGTGCCAGCAGCTTCCTGACAGGGGATGGGGTATTTGACTATGGCTACACCTTC.

The chain joins TRBV4-1 to TRBJ1-1; 9 positions match TRBD1. V lost 5 bases to trimming and J lost 1 base; unmatched junction nucleotides: 5. Germline lookup yields CDR1 MGHRA and CDR2 YSYEKL. The CDR3 loop spans 15 amino acids. The CDR3 here is CASSVTQGANTEAFF. The DNA of the CDR3 is TGCGCCAGCAGCGTGACACAGGGGGCGAACACTGAAGCTTTCTTT.

The CDR3 nucleotides read TGTGCCAGCTCACCTAGTGGCGGTAGGAATGAGCAGTTCTTC. As protein: CASSPSGGRNEQFF. The chain joins TRBV18 to TRBJ2-1; D remains ambiguous. The CDR3 sequence is 14 residues long. The ends were cut back, 3 bases at V and 7 bases at J, with 13 bases in the middle. Germline assignment: CDR1 KGHSH and CDR2 LQKENI.

This chain uses TRBV30 with TRBJ2-5; 11 bases map to TRBD2. The CDR3 runs 14 residues. Germline V CDR1 and CDR2: GTSNPN, SVGIG (reference sequence). V lost 2 bases and J lost 12; bases outside the gene matches: 11. The CDR3: CAWSRASGRHREYF. The CDR3, as DNA: TGTGCCTGGAGTAGGGCTAGCGGGAGGCACAGGGAGTACTTC.

This clone was counted a few times. This rearrangement joins TRBV30 to TRBJ1-2; D is perhaps TRBD1 (6 bases). The germline V gene encodes CDR1 GTSNPN and CDR2 SVGIG (reference sequence). The CDR3 has 16 amino acids. Trimming shortened V by 3 bases and J by 1 base, and 18 bases separated the two germline ends. The CDR3 region is CAWSENAQGFNYGYTF. The DNA of the CDR3 is TGTGCCTGGAGCGAGAATGCACAGGGTTTTAACTATGGCTACACCTTC.

This clone was seen a handful of times. The V and J genes are TRBV5-1 and TRBJ2-7; 10 bases fit TRBD1. V shed 5 bases and J 3 bases; nucleotides not matched to a gene: 11. This CDR3 spans 16 amino acids. In germline, CDR1 is SGHRS, CDR2 YFSETQ. CDR3 nucleotides: TGCGCCAGCAGTGAAGATCCGGGACAGGGGTACTACGAGCAGTACTTC. Translating it yields CASSEDPGQGYYEQYF.

This clone was counted a few times. This sequence joins TRBV7-9 and TRBJ1-2, with a possible D match to TRBD1 (5 bases). Germline V gives CDR1 SEHNR, CDR2 FQNEAQ (reference sequence). Trimming pared 3 bases from V and 1 base from J, leaving 15 bases between. This CDR3 spans 16 amino acids. CDR3 loop: CASSLAGGDLNYGYTF. The CDR3 coding sequence is TGTGCCAGCAGCTTGGCGGGGGGGGACCTTAACTATGGCTACACCTTC.

A few counts support this clone. The V gene is TRBV2, the J gene TRBJ1-1; tentative D call: TRBD1 (6 bases). This CDR3 spans 14 amino acids. Per the germline V gene, CDR1 is SNHLY and CDR2 is FYNNEI. Trimming took 4 bases from V and 1 from J, leaving 10 bases between them. The CDR3 here is CASSVGRGNTEAFF. CDR3 in DNA: TGTGCCAGCAGTGTAGGCAGGGGGAACACTGAAGCTTTCTTT.

The gene calls are TRBV10-2 and TRBJ2-5, with D uncertain. The V gene's germline CDR1 is WSHSY and CDR2 SAAADI. V lost 3 bases, J lost 5 bases, and 4 bases lay in between. CDR3 length: 11 amino acids. This CDR3 reads CASSDRETQYF. The CDR3 DNA is TGCGCCAGCAGTGACCGGGAGACCCAGTACTTC.

DNA of the CDR3: TGTGCCAGCAATGGGCCGGGAACCGGAGATGAAAAACTGTTTTTT. Translated, it gives CASNGPGTGDEKLFF. The chain combines TRBV6-6 with TRBJ1-4; D call uncertain. The CDR3 extends over 15 amino acids. Trimming removed 7 bases at V and 6 bases at J, with 18 bases between. In germline, CDR1 is MNHNY, CDR2 SVGAGI (reference sequence).

This sequence joins TRBV10-1 and TRBJ2-2; possibly TRBD2 for D (5 bases). Germline loops: CDR1 WNHNN, CDR2 SYGVQD (reference sequence). Deletions cut 7 bases from V and 3 bases from J, with 15 bases between. This CDR3 is built from 15 residues. This CDR3 is CASMGAFGDTGELFF. In DNA, the CDR3 is TGCGCCAGCATGGGAGCATTCGGGGACACCGGGGAGCTGTTTTTT.

The chain uses TRBV7-2 and TRBJ2-7; 9 nucleotides align to TRBD2. Germline values: CDR1 SGHTA, CDR2 FQGNSA. The CDR3 runs to 16 residues. J gave up 6 bases and V 4 bases, and 13 bases lay outside the gene matches. The CDR3 here is CASSSGAPGLASEQYF. In DNA form, the CDR3 reads TGTGCCAGCAGCTCAGGGGCGCCGGGACTAGCATCCGAGCAGTACTTC.

The sample holds a few counts of this clone. The chain is built from TRBV14 and TRBJ2-3, with 7 bases that match TRBD1. The CDR3 has 14 residues. Germline lookup yields CDR1 SGHDN and CDR2 FVKESK. Trimming at V came to 8 bases and at J to 4 bases, leaving 9 bases not matched to a gene. Here the CDR3 DNA reads TGTGCCAGCGGCGAGACAGGGATCGCAGATACGCAGTATTTT. Protein product: CASGETGIADTQYF.

This clone was counted between two and nine times. The V gene is TRBV4-2, the J gene TRBJ2-1; 10 nucleotides match TRBD2. This CDR3 contains 17 residues. The V gene's germline CDR1 is LGHNA and CDR2 YNFKEQ. V shed 1 base, J shed 7 bases, and the junction held 10 bases outside the gene matches. The DNA of the CDR3 is TGTGCCAGCAGCCAAGGCCGCGTCAGCGGGAGGGCAAATGAGCAGTTCTTC. It is translated as CASSQGRVSGRANEQFF.

The CDR3 bases are TGTGCCAGCAGCTTATTTAGGGGGCTCTCTGGCTACACCTTC. Translating it yields CASSLFRGLSGYTF. The rearrangement joins TRBV11-2 to TRBJ1-2; 7 bases map to TRBD1. Germline V lookup: CDR1 SGHAT, CDR2 FQNNGV. The CDR3 extends over 14 amino acids. V was clipped by 2 bases and J by 7 bases; unmatched bases: 7.